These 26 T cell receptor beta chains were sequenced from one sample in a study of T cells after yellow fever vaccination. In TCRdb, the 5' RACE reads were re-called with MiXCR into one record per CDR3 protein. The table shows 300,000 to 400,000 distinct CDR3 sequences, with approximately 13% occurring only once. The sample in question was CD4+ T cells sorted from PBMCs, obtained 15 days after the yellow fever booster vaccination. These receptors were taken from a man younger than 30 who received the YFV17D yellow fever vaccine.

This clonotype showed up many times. CDR3 nucleotide sequence: TGTGCCAGCAGTGAGTCGACAGGCACAGATACGCAGTATTTT. This gives the protein CASSESTGTDTQYF. The genes are TRBV6-4 and TRBJ2-3, with D maybe TRBD1 (5 bases). Trimming cost V 3 bases and J 1 base, with 8 bases left between them. This CDR3 is built from 14 residues. Germline V gene lookup returns CDR1 MRHNA and CDR2 SNTAGT.

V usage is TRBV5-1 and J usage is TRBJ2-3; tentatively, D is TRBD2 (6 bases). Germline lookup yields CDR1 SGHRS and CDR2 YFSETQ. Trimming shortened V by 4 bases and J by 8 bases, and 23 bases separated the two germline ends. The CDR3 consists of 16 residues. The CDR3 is CASSPDSLGLLSTQYF. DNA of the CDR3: TGCGCCAGCAGCCCGGACTCACTCGGACTACTGAGTACGCAGTATTTT.

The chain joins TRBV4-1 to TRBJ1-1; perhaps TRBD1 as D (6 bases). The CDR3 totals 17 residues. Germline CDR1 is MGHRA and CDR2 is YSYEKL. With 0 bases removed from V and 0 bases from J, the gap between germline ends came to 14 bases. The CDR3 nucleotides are TGCGCCAGCAGCCAAGATCTTGGACAGCGATTGAACACTGAAGCTTTCTTT. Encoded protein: CASSQDLGQRLNTEAFF.

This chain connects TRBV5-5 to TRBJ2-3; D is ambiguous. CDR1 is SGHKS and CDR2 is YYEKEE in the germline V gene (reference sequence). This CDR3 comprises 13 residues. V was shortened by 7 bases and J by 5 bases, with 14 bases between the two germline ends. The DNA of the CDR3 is TGTGCCAGCGGGGTTCTTCTTAAAGATACGCAGTATTTT. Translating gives CASGVLLKDTQYF. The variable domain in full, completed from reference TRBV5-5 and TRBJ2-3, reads DAGVTQSPTHLIKTRGQQVTLRCSPISGHKSVSWYQQVLGQGPQFIFQYYEKEERGRGNFPDRFSARQFPNYSSELNVNALLLGDSALYLCASGVLLKDTQYFGPGTRLTVL.

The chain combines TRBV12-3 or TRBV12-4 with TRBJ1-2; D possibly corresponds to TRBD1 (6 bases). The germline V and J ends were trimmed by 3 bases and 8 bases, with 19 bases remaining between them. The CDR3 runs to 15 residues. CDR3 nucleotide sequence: TGTGCCAGCAGTTTCGTCCTCGGGGGCCAGGGGGGCTACACCTTC. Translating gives CASSFVLGGQGGYTF.

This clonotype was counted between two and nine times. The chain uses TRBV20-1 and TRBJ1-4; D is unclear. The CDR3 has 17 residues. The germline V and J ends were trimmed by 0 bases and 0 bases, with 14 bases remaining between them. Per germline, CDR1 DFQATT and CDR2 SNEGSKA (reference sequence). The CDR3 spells CSARDMALGTTNEKLFF. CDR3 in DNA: TGCAGTGCTAGAGATATGGCCCTGGGGACAACTAATGAAAAACTGTTTTTT.

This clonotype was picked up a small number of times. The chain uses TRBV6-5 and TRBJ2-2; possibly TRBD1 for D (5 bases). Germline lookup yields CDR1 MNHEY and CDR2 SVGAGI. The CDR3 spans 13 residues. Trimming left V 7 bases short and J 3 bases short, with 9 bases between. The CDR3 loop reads CASTQGYTGELFF. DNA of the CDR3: TGTGCCAGCACCCAGGGATACACCGGGGAGCTGTTTTTT.

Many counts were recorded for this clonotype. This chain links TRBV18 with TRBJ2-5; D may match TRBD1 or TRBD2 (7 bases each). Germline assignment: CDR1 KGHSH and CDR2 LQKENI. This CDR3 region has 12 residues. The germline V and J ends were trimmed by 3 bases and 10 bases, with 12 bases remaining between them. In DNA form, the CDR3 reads TGTGCCAGCTCACCGCAGGGGGGGATCCAGTACTTC. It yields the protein CASSPQGGIQYF. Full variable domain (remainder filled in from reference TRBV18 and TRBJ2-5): NAGVMQNPRHLVRRRGQEARLRCSPMKGHSHVYWYRQLPEEGLKFMVYLQKENIIDESGMPKERFSAEFPKEGPSILRIQQVVRGDSAAYFCASSPQGGIQYFGPGTRLLVL.

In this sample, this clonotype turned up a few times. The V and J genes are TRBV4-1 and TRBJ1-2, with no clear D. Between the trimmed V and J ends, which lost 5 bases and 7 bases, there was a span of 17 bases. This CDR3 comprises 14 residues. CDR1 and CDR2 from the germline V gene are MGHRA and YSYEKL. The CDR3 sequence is CASSTPSELAGYTF. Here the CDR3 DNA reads TGCGCCAGCAGCACCCCATCAGAGTTGGCTGGCTACACCTTC.

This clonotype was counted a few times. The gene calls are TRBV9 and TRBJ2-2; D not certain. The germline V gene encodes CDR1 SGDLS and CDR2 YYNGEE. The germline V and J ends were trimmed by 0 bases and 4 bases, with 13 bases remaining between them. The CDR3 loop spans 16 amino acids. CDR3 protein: CASSVDQTSPTGELFF. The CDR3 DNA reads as TGTGCCAGCAGCGTAGATCAGACGTCGCCCACCGGGGAGCTGTTTTTT.

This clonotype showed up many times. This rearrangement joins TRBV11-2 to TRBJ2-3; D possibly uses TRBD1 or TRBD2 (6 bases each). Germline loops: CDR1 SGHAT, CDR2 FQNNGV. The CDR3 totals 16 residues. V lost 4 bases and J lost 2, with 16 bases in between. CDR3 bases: TGTGCCAGCAGCTCCTGGGGGGCGGCCAACACAGATACGCAGTATTTT. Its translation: CASSSWGAANTDTQYF.

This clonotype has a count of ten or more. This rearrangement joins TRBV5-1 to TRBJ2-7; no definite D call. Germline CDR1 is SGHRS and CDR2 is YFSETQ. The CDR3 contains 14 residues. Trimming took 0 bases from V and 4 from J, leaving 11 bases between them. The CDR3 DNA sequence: TGCGCCAGCAGCTTGGCCTCTTCAAATTACGAGCAGTACTTC. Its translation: CASSLASSNYEQYF.

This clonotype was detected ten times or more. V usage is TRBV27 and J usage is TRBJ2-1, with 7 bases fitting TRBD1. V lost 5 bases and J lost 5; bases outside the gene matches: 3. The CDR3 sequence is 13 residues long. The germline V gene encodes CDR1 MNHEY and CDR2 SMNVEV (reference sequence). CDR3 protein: CASSHGTDNEQFF. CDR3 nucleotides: TGTGCCAGCAGTCACGGGACAGACAATGAGCAGTTCTTC.

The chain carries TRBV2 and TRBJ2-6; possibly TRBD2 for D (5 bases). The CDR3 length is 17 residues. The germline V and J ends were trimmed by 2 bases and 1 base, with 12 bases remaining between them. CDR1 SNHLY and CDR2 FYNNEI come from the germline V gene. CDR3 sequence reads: CASSEQARDSGANVLTF. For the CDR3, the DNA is TGTGCCAGCAGTGAACAAGCACGGGATTCTGGGGCCAACGTCCTGACTTTC.

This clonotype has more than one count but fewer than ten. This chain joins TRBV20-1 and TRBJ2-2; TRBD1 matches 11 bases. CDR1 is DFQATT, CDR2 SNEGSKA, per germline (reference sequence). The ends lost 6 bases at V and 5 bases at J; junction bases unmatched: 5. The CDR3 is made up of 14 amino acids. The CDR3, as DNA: TGCAGTGCAGCCCGGGACAGGGGGACCGGGGAGCTGTTTTTT. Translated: CSAARDRGTGELFF.

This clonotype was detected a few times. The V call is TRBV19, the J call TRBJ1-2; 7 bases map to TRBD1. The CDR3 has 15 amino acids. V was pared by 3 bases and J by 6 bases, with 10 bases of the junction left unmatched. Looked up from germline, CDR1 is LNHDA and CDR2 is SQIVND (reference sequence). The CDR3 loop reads CASSIGQAALDGYTF. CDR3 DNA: TGTGCCAGTAGTATCGGACAGGCCGCCCTTGATGGCTACACCTTC.

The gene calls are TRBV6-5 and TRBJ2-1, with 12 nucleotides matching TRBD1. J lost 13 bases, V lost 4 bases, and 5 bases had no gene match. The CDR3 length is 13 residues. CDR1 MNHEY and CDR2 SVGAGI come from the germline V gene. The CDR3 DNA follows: TGTGCCAGCAGTTTAGGGACAGGGGGCTTTCAGTTCTTC. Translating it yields CASSLGTGGFQFF.

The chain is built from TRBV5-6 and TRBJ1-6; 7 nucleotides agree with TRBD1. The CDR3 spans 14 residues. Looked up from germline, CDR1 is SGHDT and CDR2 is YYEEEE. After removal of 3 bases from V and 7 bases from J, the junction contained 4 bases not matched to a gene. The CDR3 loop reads CASSSTGRNSPLHF. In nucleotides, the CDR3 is TGTGCCAGCAGCTCGACAGGGCGGAATTCACCCCTCCACTTT.

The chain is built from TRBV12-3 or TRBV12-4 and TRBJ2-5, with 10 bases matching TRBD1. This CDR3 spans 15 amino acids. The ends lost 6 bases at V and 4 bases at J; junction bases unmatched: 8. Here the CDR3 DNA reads TGTGCCAGCAGCCGGGACAGGGGTTGGGGAGAGACCCAGTACTTC. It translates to CASSRDRGWGETQYF.

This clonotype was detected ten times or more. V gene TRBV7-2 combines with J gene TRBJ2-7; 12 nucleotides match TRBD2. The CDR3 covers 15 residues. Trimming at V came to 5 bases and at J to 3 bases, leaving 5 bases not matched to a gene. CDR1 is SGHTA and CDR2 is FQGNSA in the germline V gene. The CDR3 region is CASSPLAGGLYEQYV. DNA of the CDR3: TGTGCCAGCAGCCCACTAGCGGGGGGACTCTACGAGCAGTACGTC.

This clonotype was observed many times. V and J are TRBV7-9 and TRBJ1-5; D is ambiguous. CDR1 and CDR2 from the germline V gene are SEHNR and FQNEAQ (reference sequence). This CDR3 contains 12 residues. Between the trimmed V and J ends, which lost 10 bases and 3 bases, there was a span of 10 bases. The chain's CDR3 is CATSVDNQPQHF. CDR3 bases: TGTGCCACCTCGGTCGACAATCAGCCCCAGCATTTT.

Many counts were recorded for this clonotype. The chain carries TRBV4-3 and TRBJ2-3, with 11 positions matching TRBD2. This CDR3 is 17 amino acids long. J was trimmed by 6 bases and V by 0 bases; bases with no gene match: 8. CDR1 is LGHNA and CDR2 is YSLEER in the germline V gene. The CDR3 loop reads CASSQEFSASGGDTQYF. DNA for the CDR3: TGCGCCAGCAGCCAAGAGTTTAGTGCTAGCGGGGGGGATACGCAGTATTTT.

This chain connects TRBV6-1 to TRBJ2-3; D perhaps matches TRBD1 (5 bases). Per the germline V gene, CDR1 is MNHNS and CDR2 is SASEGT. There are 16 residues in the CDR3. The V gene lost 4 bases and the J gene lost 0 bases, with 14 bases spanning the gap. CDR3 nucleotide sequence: TGTGCCAGCAGTGGGCTAGTGACAGCCAGCACAGATACGCAGTATTTT. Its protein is CASSGLVTASTDTQYF.

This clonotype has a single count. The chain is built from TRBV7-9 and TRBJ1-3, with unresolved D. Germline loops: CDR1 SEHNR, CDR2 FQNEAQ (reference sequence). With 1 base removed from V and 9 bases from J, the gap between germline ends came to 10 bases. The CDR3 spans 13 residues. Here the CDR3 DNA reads TGTGCCAGCAGCTTAGATGGGTCGCTCACCATATATTTT. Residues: CASSLDGSLTIYF.

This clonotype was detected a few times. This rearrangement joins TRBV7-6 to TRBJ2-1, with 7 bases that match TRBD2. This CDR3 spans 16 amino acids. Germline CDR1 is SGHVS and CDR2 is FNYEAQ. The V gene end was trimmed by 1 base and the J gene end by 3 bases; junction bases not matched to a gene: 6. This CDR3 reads CASSLVPGGYYNEQFF. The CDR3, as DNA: TGTGCCAGCAGCTTAGTTCCGGGGGGTTACTACAATGAGCAGTTCTTC.

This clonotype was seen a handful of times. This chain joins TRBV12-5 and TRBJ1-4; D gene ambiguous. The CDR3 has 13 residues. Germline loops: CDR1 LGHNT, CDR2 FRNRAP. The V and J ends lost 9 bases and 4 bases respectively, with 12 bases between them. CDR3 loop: CASAGRLNEKLFF. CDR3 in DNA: TGTGCTAGCGCCGGACGACTTAATGAAAAACTGTTTTTT. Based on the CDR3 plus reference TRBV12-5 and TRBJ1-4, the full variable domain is DARVTQTPRHKVTEMGQEVTMRCQPILGHNTVFWYRQTMMQGLELLAYFRNRAPLDDSGMPKDRFSAEMPDATLATLKIQPSEPRDSAVYFCASAGRLNEKLFFGSGTQLSVL.